This passage covers 8 T cell receptor beta chains from one sample sequenced in a study of T cells after posttransplantation cyclophosphamide. Using immunoSEQ multiplex PCR, the repertoire was profiled, and TCRdb retains in-frame clones only, with some absent. The sample shows tens of thousands of clones, around 94% of them seen only once. The sample comprised PBMCs. These receptors all stem from a woman aged 25 to 39 in good health and a related stem cell transplant donor.

This sequence joins TRBV11-3 and TRBJ2-5; 9 bases align to TRBD2. J was trimmed by 2 bases and V by 4 bases; bases with no gene match: 5. The CDR3 totals 15 residues. The germline V gene has CDR1 SGHNT and CDR2 YENEEA. The CDR3 coding sequence is TGTGCCAGCAGCTCCCTCGCGGGGGGGCAAGAGACCCAGTACTTC. Its translation: CASSSLAGGQETQYF.

The genes are TRBV4-1 and TRBJ1-6; D call uncertain. The length of the CDR3 is 16 residues. The germline V gene has CDR1 MGHRA and CDR2 YSYEKL. Deletions cut 0 bases from V and 2 bases from J, with 8 bases between. The CDR3 sequence: CASSQDRLTYNSPLHF. The CDR3 DNA sequence: TGCGCCAGCAGCCAAGACCGACTGACCTATAATTCACCCCTCCACTTT.

The J gene is TRBJ1-2, the V gene TRBV27; D might be TRBD1 (5 bases). CDR3 length: 13 residues. The V and J ends lost 4 bases and 3 bases respectively, with 9 bases between them. Germline V CDR1 and CDR2: MNHEY, SMNVEV (reference sequence). The CDR3 spells CASSSQGYYGYTF. The CDR3 DNA reads TGTGCCAGCAGTTCCCAGGGCTACTATGGCTACACCTTC.

The chain combines TRBV5-1 with TRBJ1-1; no reliable D call. V lost 0 bases to trimming and J lost 7 bases, with 10 bases between them. Germline CDR1 reads SGHRS; CDR2 reads YFSETQ. This CDR3 has 13 amino acids. The CDR3 is CASSLAQPDEAFF. In DNA form, the CDR3 reads TGCGCCAGCAGCTTGGCACAGCCGGATGAAGCTTTCTTT.

This CDR3 reads CASSQARRETQYF. The CDR3 coding sequence is TGCGCCAGCAGCCAAGCTAGGAGAGAGACCCAGTACTTC. The chain joins TRBV4-1 to TRBJ2-5; D gene ambiguous. The germline CDR1 and CDR2 sequences are MGHRA and YSYEKL. V was cut by 1 base and J by 4 bases, with 7 bases left in between. The CDR3 has 13 residues.

V usage is TRBV5-8 and J usage is TRBJ1-2, with 7 bases matching TRBD1. V was clipped by 6 bases and J by 0 bases; unmatched bases: 5. Germline values: CDR1 SGHTS, CDR2 YDEGEE. The CDR3 spans 14 residues. This CDR3 reads CASNKGQANYGYTF. CDR3 coding DNA: TGTGCCAGCAACAAAGGACAGGCTAACTATGGCTACACCTTC.

Here the CDR3 DNA reads TGTGCCAGCAGTGAGTCCCAGGGGATTTCACCCCTCCACTTT. It is translated as CASSESQGISPLHF. This chain uses TRBV2 with TRBJ1-6; weak D call: TRBD1 (6 bases). V shed 3 bases and J shed 9 bases, with 12 bases lying between them. Germline CDR1 SNHLY, CDR2 FYNNEI. The CDR3 totals 14 residues.

This chain connects TRBV7-7 to TRBJ2-3; TRBD2 matches 10 bases. Germline trimming cut 3 bases from V and 4 bases from J; bases unmatched to any gene: 1. This CDR3 is built from 14 residues. CDR1 and CDR2 from the germline V gene are SSHAT and FNYEAQ (reference sequence). The CDR3 coding sequence is TGTGCCAGCAGCTTTGGACTAGCGGCAGATACGCAGTATTTT. Its protein is CASSFGLAADTQYF.